These T cell receptor beta chains were read from a single sample in a study of blood T cells in healthy people across ages. TCRdb reanalysed the 5' RACE reads using MiXCR and keeps one entry per CDR3 protein. The sample has under 1,000,000 distinct CDR3 sequences, around 50% seen once. The sequenced sample consisted of blood. The receptors originated from a man aged 80 or over in good health. The CDR3 runs from the conserved cysteine through the conserved F or W. D genes are given only for firm matches. Clone size is stated in some rows and not others, as once, few, many or a class when expanded.

V gene,J gene,D gene,clone size,CDR3 protein,CDR3 DNA
TRBV6-2/TRBV6-3,TRBJ2-1,NA,NA,CASSTPRGFSYNEQFF,TGTGCCAGCAGTACCCCTCGAGGCTTCTCCTACAATGAGCAGTTCTTC
TRBV6-2/TRBV6-3,TRBJ2-3,NA,once,CASRAGARTDTQYF,TGTGCCTCCAGGGCAGGGGCCCGCACAGATACGCAGTATTTT
TRBV18,TRBJ1-2,NA,many,CASSPGDYGYTF,TGTGCCAGCAGCCCCGGGGACTATGGCTACACCTTC
TRBV28,TRBJ2-4,NA,NA,CASSPRTFRRDEQYF,TGTGCCAGCAGTCCCAGAACCTTCCGCCGAGATGAGCAGTACTTC
TRBV28,TRBJ2-7,NA,NA,CASSPSIYIYEQYF,TGTGCCAGCAGTCCCTCAATATACATCTACGAGCAGTACTTC
TRBV9,TRBJ2-7,TRBD2,NA,CASSVEGTSDYEQYF,TGTGCCAGCAGCGTAGAGGGGACTAGCGACTACGAGCAGTACTTC
TRBV10-3,TRBJ2-5,NA,NA,CAIRTGEETQYF,TGTGCCATCAGAACCGGAGAAGAGACCCAGTACTTC
TRBV12-3/TRBV12-4,TRBJ2-2,TRBD1,NA,CASQQTGYGELFF,TGTGCCAGCCAGCAGACAGGGTACGGGGAGCTGTTTTTT
TRBV11-3,TRBJ2-3,NA,few,CASSLDNGASTDTQYF,TGTGCCAGCAGCTTAGACAACGGGGCTAGCACAGATACGCAGTATTTT
TRBV20-1,TRBJ2-3,NA,once,CSARERKHTDTQYF,TGCAGTGCTAGAGAGCGGAAACACACAGATACGCAGTATTTT
TRBV20-1,TRBJ2-1,NA,NA,CSARGGPDNEQFF,TGCAGTGCTAGAGGTGGACCCGACAATGAGCAGTTCTTC
TRBV5-1,TRBJ2-7,NA,NA,CASSLGQGPYGQYF,TGCGCCAGCAGCTTGGGCCAGGGACCCTACGGGCAGTACTTC
TRBV5-1,TRBJ2-3,TRBD1,many,CASSLGDSFTDTQYF,TGCGCCAGCAGCTTGGGGGACAGCTTCACAGATACGCAGTATTTT
TRBV20-1,TRBJ2-7,NA,NA,CSALMGSYEQYF,TGCAGTGCTTTGATGGGTTCCTACGAGCAGTACTTC
TRBV28,TRBJ1-4,NA,NA,CASSLTTTNEKLFF,TGTGCCAGCAGTCTCACTACAACTAATGAAAAACTGTTTTTT
TRBV20-1,TRBJ2-7,TRBD2,many,CSARIAGGPYEQYF,TGCAGTGCTCGCATAGCGGGAGGACCCTACGAGCAGTACTTC
TRBV7-8,TRBJ2-5,NA,NA,CASSPLSGVDETQYF,TGTGCCAGCAGCCCTCTCTCGGGAGTGGATGAGACCCAGTACTTC
TRBV29-1,TRBJ2-7,TRBD1,few,CSVEQSGTGGYEQYF,TGCAGCGTTGAGCAATCCGGGACAGGGGGCTACGAGCAGTACTTC
TRBV20-1,TRBJ2-5,NA,few,CSARDLATQYF,TGCAGTGCTAGAGATTTGGCGACCCAGTACTTC
TRBV3-1,TRBJ2-7,TRBD2,once,CASSLRVGSGTRRLDEQYF,TGTGCCAGCAGCCTCCGGGTGGGTAGCGGGACCCGGCGGCTGGACGAGCAGTACTTC
TRBV5-5,TRBJ2-1,TRBD2,NA,CASSWTSGIYNEQFF,TGTGCCAGCAGCTGGACTAGCGGAATATACAATGAGCAGTTCTTC
TRBV10-2,TRBJ2-7,NA,NA,CASMDSYEQYF,TGCGCCAGCATGGACAGCTACGAGCAGTACTTC
TRBV29-1,TRBJ1-2,NA,NA,CSVSFGETYGYTF,TGCAGCGTTTCTTTCGGGGAGACCTATGGCTACACCTTC
TRBV7-9,TRBJ2-1,TRBD2,few,CASSYAAGNNEQFF,TGTGCCAGCAGCTACGCAGCGGGAAACAATGAGCAGTTCTTC
TRBV7-2,TRBJ1-6,NA,few,CASRTGPASSPLHF,TGTGCCAGCCGCACCGGCCCGGCGAGCTCACCCCTCCACTTT
TRBV24-1,TRBJ2-1,NA,NA,CATQNREGKWNEQFF,TGTGCCACCCAGAACAGGGAAGGAAAGTGGAATGAGCAGTTCTTC
TRBV4-2,TRBJ2-1,TRBD2,NA,CASSQDLVGRDYNEQFF,TGTGCCAGCAGCCAAGATCTTGTCGGGAGGGACTACAATGAGCAGTTCTTC
TRBV5-1,TRBJ2-5,NA,NA,CASSNSGPKAGTQYF,TGCGCCAGCAGCAATAGCGGCCCTAAGGCGGGGACCCAGTACTTC
TRBV5-1,TRBJ2-4,TRBD2,NA,CASSLTSGSDVKNIQYF,TGCGCCAGCAGCTTGACTAGCGGGAGTGATGTCAAAAACATTCAGTACTTC
TRBV4-1,TRBJ1-5,TRBD1,NA,CASSQDPSTGYAQSRVHF,TGCGCCAGCAGCCAAGACCCGTCGACAGGGTATGCCCAATCAAGGGTGCATTTT
TRBV20-1,TRBJ1-6,NA,NA,CSASWGGGNSPLHF,TGCAGTGCTAGCTGGGGAGGGGGTAATTCACCCCTCCACTTT
TRBV4-1,TRBJ2-3,NA,NA,CASSQAGTLQYF,TGCGCCAGCAGCCAAGCCGGGACCTTGCAGTATTTT
TRBV7-2,TRBJ2-1,TRBD1,NA,CASSLGTGMGEQFF,TGTGCCAGCAGCTTAGGGACAGGGATGGGTGAGCAGTTCTTC
TRBV6-6,TRBJ1-2,TRBD1,NA,CASSYAGQGSDGYTF,TGTGCCAGCAGTTACGCCGGACAGGGGTCAGATGGCTACACCTTC
TRBV20-1,TRBJ2-1,NA,few,CSARKGLYNEQFF,TGCAGTGCTAGAAAGGGGCTCTACAATGAGCAGTTCTTC
TRBV5-1,TRBJ1-4,NA,once,CASSAGRGTNEKLFF,TGCGCCAGCAGCGCCGGACGGGGCACTAATGAAAAACTGTTTTTT
TRBV29-1,TRBJ2-5,TRBD2,few,CSVAGLAGVETQYF,TGCAGCGTTGCGGGACTAGCGGGAGTGGAGACCCAGTACTTC
TRBV20-1,TRBJ2-5,TRBD2,few,CSAQPSGRPQETQYF,TGCAGTGCCCAACCTAGCGGGAGGCCTCAAGAGACCCAGTACTTC
TRBV20-1,TRBJ2-7,NA,many,CSARGGTGGYEQYF,TGCAGTGCTAGGGGGGGGACAGGAGGCTACGAGCAGTACTTC